Presented here are 27 T cell receptor beta chains from one specimen sequenced in a study of shared clonotypes between healthy human individuals. The table came from immunoSEQ multiplex PCR; TCRdb's copy has only in-frame clones and leaves some out. The sample lists about 600,000 clones, roughly 97% seen once, with around 0.058% in the top ten. What was sequenced was naive CD4+ T cells sorted from blood. Documented subset: CD45RA+ positively selected. The source is a woman in her twenties or thirties in good health.

The chain joins TRBV28 to TRBJ2-3; D might be TRBD2 (5 bases). From germline, CDR1 is MDHEN and CDR2 SYDVKM. The CDR3 has 16 amino acids. V lost 3 bases and J lost 0, with 13 bases in between. In DNA form, the CDR3 reads TGTGCCAGCAGTTTTTATTCACGGGGAAGCACAGATACGCAGTATTTT. Translation gives CASSFYSRGSTDTQYF.

This chain joins TRBV5-1 and TRBJ2-7; 12 positions match TRBD2. V dropped 3 bases and J dropped 3; count of bases not matched to a gene: 7. This CDR3 region has 16 residues. CDR1 and CDR2 from the germline V gene are SGHRS and YFSETQ. The DNA for the CDR3 is TGCGCCAGCAGCTCACAGACTAGCGGGAGTGTCTACGAGCAGTACTTC. Translation: CASSSQTSGSVYEQYF. The entire variable domain, with the rest obtained from reference TRBV5-1 and TRBJ2-7, is as follows: KAGVTQTPRYLIKTRGQQVTLSCSPISGHRSVSWYQQTPGQGLQFLFEYFSETQRNKGNFPGRFSGRQFSNSRSEMNVSTLELGDSALYLCASSSQTSGSVYEQYFGPGTRLTVT.

The chain links TRBV9 to TRBJ2-5; D is unclear. The CDR3 has 13 amino acids. The V end lost 1 base, the J end lost 5 bases, and 9 bases lay between the germline ends. Germline V lookup: CDR1 SGDLS, CDR2 YYNGEE. The CDR3 reads CASSVSVVETQYF. CDR3 DNA sequence: TGTGCCAGCAGCGTATCGGTGGTCGAGACCCAGTACTTC.

V usage is TRBV18 and J usage is TRBJ1-1; the match to TRBD1 covers 8 bases. The germline V gene encodes CDR1 KGHSH and CDR2 LQKENI. The length of the CDR3 is 18 residues. V shed 4 bases, J shed 5 bases, and the junction held 18 bases outside the gene matches. The DNA of the CDR3 is TGTGCCAGCTCACATGATACCGTAGGGCAGGGGGCAGGTACTGAAGCTTTCTTT. It codes for CASSHDTVGQGAGTEAFF.

CDR3 residues: CASSTSGLLYNEQFF. CDR3 DNA sequence: TGTGCCAGTAGTACTAGCGGCCTGCTCTACAATGAGCAGTTCTTC. The chain joins TRBV19 to TRBJ2-1, with 7 bases fitting TRBD2. The V and J ends lost 4 bases and 3 bases, in that order; junction bases with no gene match: 6. The CDR3 is made up of 15 amino acids. The germline V gene encodes CDR1 LNHDA and CDR2 SQIVND (reference sequence). Combining the CDR3 with reference TRBV19 and TRBJ2-1 gives the whole variable domain DGGITQSPKYLFRKEGQNVTLSCEQNLNHDAMYWYRQDPGQGLRLIYYSQIVNDFQKGDIAEGYSVSREKKESFPLTVTSAQKNPTAFYLCASSTSGLLYNEQFFGPGTRLTVL.

This chain links TRBV19 with TRBJ2-5; tentatively, D is TRBD2 (7 bases). This CDR3 spans 15 amino acids. Between the trimmed V and J ends, which lost 5 bases and 5 bases, there was a span of 18 bases. CDR1 LNHDA and CDR2 SQIVND come from the germline V gene (reference sequence). The CDR3 DNA is TGTGCCAGTAGTTTGGGGGCTAGCGGAAGGGAGACCCAGTACTTC. As protein: CASSLGASGRETQYF. Variable domain in full (rest from reference TRBV19 and TRBJ2-5): DGGITQSPKYLFRKEGQNVTLSCEQNLNHDAMYWYRQDPGQGLRLIYYSQIVNDFQKGDIAEGYSVSREKKESFPLTVTSAQKNPTAFYLCASSLGASGRETQYFGPGTRLLVL.

The chain is built from TRBV11-2 and TRBJ2-2, with TRBD2 as a possible D gene (6 bases). This CDR3 comprises 15 residues. V gave up 5 bases and J gave up 6 bases, with 16 bases separating them. The germline V gene encodes CDR1 SGHAT and CDR2 FQNNGV. Here the CDR3 DNA reads TGTGCCAGCAGCCCCACGAGACTAGATTCCGGGGAGCTGTTTTTT. It encodes CASSPTRLDSGELFF.

This clone has only one observation. This chain joins TRBV28 and TRBJ2-7; 15 bases are a match to TRBD2. The CDR3 length is 15 residues. With V trimmed by 4 bases and J by 4 bases, 2 bases remained unmatched. CDR1 is MDHEN and CDR2 is SYDVKM in the germline V gene. CDR3 coding DNA: TGTGCCAGCAGTTCCGGGACTAGCGGGAGGTACGAGCAGTACTTC. Protein: CASSSGTSGRYEQYF.

Comments on this clone: Other nucleotide sequences in the sample specify the same CDR3. This rearrangement joins TRBV28 to TRBJ2-7; the D is unclear. Germline loops: CDR1 MDHEN, CDR2 SYDVKM. The V end was cut by 3 bases, the J end by 4 bases, with 7 bases between. The CDR3 totals 12 residues. For the CDR3, the DNA is TGTGCCAGCAGTTTTCTGGGATACGAGCAGTACTTC. Translating it yields CASSFLGYEQYF.

The chain carries TRBV27 and TRBJ2-1, with 13 positions matching TRBD2. Germline CDR1 is MNHEY and CDR2 is SMNVEV (reference sequence). This CDR3 spans 18 amino acids. The junction had 12 bases not matched to a gene; V was cut back by 6 bases and J by 4 bases. CDR3 in amino acids: CASRPSGGTSGIYNEQFF. Written as DNA, the CDR3 is TGTGCCAGCAGACCTTCTGGGGGGACTAGCGGGATATACAATGAGCAGTTCTTC.

The V and J genes are TRBV7-2 and TRBJ2-1; 8 bases fit TRBD2. CDR1 is SGHTA, CDR2 FQGNSA, per germline. J gave up 8 bases and V 5 bases, and 11 bases lay outside the gene matches. The CDR3 length is 15 residues. CDR3 nucleotide sequence: TGTGCCAGCAGCCGTCCCGGGACTAGTGTCTATGAGCAGTTCTTC. This gives the protein CASSRPGTSVYEQFF.

In regard to this clone: The sample carries other DNA sequences with the same CDR3. The chain employs TRBV6-5 and TRBJ2-6; D might be TRBD1 (6 bases). The CDR3 spans 16 residues. Germline CDR1 MNHEY, CDR2 SVGAGI. V lost 2 bases and J lost 2, with 10 bases in between. The CDR3 sequence is CASSYKTGAGANVLTF. CDR3 nucleotides: TGTGCCAGCAGTTACAAGACAGGTGCTGGGGCCAACGTCCTGACTTTC.

The J gene is TRBJ2-1, the V gene TRBV9; 14 positions match TRBD2. The CDR3 is made up of 19 amino acids. The trim removed 4 bases at V and 0 bases at J, leaving 9 bases unmatched. The germline V gene encodes CDR1 SGDLS and CDR2 YYNGEE. The CDR3 bases are TGTGCCAGCAGCTTGGGACTAGCGGGAGACCGAAGCTCCTACAATGAGCAGTTCTTC. Translation gives CASSLGLAGDRSSYNEQFF.

The chain uses TRBV7-9 and TRBJ2-3; 12 bases are shared with TRBD2. This CDR3 region has 18 residues. The J segment lost 0 bases and the V segment lost 0 bases, leaving 4 bases of the junction unmatched. Germline V CDR1 and CDR2: SEHNR, FQNEAQ (reference sequence). The CDR3 here is CASSLAWTSGVSTDTQYF. CDR3 nucleotide sequence: TGTGCCAGCAGCTTAGCGTGGACTAGCGGGGTCAGCACAGATACGCAGTATTTT. The full variable domain, in which reference TRBV7-9 and TRBJ2-3 provide the parts outside the CDR3, is DTGVSQNPRHKITKRGQNVTFRCDPISEHNRLYWYRQTLGQGPEFLTYFQNEAQLEKSRLLSDRFSAERPKGSFSTLEIQRTEQGDSAMYLCASSLAWTSGVSTDTQYFGPGTRLTVL.

The chain carries TRBV11-2 and TRBJ2-7; TRBD1 aligns across 7 bases. Losses at the gene ends were 5 bases for V and 0 bases for J; bases not matched to a gene: 7. CDR1 and CDR2 (germline): SGHAT, FQNNGV. This CDR3 comprises 15 residues. CDR3 DNA sequence: TGTGCCAGCAGCCCCTCTCCAGGGGGCTCCTACGAGCAGTACTTC. Protein product: CASSPSPGGSYEQYF.

The rearrangement uses TRBV5-5 and TRBJ1-5, with 8 positions matching TRBD1. V dropped 4 bases and J dropped 2; count of bases not matched to a gene: 14. The germline gives CDR1 SGHKS, CDR2 YYEKEE (reference sequence). CDR3 size: 18 residues. CDR3 nucleotide sequence: TGTGCCAGCAGCACCCTTCCGACAGGGGTGGGCGGCAATCAGCCCCAGCATTTT. This sequence encodes CASSTLPTGVGGNQPQHF.

The chain recombines TRBV27 with TRBJ1-6, with 9 bases aligning to TRBD1. The germline V gene encodes CDR1 MNHEY and CDR2 SMNVEV (reference sequence). Trimming cost V 5 bases and J 9 bases; bases outside gene matches: 8. The CDR3 runs 15 residues. CDR3 DNA sequence: TGTGCCAGCAGTACAACCGGGACAGGGCGTTCACCCCTCCACTTT. Protein product: CASSTTGTGRSPLHF.

The chain recombines TRBV15 with TRBJ2-1, with a weak D call TRBD2 (7 bases). Trimming took 5 bases from V and 5 from J, leaving 19 bases between them. The CDR3 spans 16 residues. Germline values: CDR1 LNHNV, CDR2 YYDKDF (reference sequence). CDR3 residues: CATSGKGGRAHNEQFF. CDR3 sequence (DNA): TGTGCCACCAGCGGAAAAGGGGGGAGGGCTCACAATGAGCAGTTCTTC.

Only one count was recorded for this clone. The rearrangement uses TRBV5-4 and TRBJ2-7, with 15 nucleotides matching TRBD2. The CDR3 totals 17 residues. Trimming cost V 4 bases and J 5 bases; bases outside gene matches: 10. Germline loops: CDR1 SGHNT, CDR2 YYREEE (reference sequence). CDR3 DNA: TGTGCCAGCAGCACAAGGACTAGCGGGAGGGCCGTTGACGAGCAGTACTTC. Amino acid sequence: CASSTRTSGRAVDEQYF.

The chain is built from TRBV7-2 and TRBJ1-1; no firm D call. V shed 5 bases and J shed 1 base, with 8 bases lying between them. Germline V gives CDR1 SGHTA, CDR2 FQGNSA. This CDR3 has 13 amino acids. The CDR3 sequence is CASSRGPNTEAFF. CDR3 sequence (DNA): TGTGCCAGCAGCCGTGGTCCGAACACTGAAGCTTTCTTT.

The chain combines TRBV2 with TRBJ2-7; D perhaps matches TRBD1 (5 bases). Germline CDR1 SNHLY, CDR2 FYNNEI. Trimming stripped 2 bases from V and 6 bases from J, with 17 bases between. The CDR3 has 15 residues. CDR3 sequence (DNA): TGTGCCAGCAGTGAACAGGGCCAGATTTTACCCGAGCAGTACTTC. It specifies CASSEQGQILPEQYF.

Comment on this clone: Additional DNA sequences in this sample encode the identical CDR3. The chain is built from TRBV19 and TRBJ2-5; D might be TRBD1 (6 bases). The germline gives CDR1 LNHDA, CDR2 SQIVND (reference sequence). This CDR3 has 12 amino acids. V was cut by 2 bases and J by 5 bases, with 6 bases left in between. Here the CDR3 DNA reads TGTGCCAGTAGTATACAGGGGGAGACCCAGTACTTC. Protein product: CASSIQGETQYF.

This clone has only one observation. This chain links TRBV28 with TRBJ1-2, with a weak D call TRBD1 (5 bases). Germline lookup yields CDR1 MDHEN and CDR2 SYDVKM. V dropped 2 bases and J dropped 5 bases, with 12 bases sitting between them. The CDR3 sequence is 14 residues long. DNA for the CDR3: TGTGCCAGCAGTTTACTCGGGACCAATTATGGCTACACCTTC. It is translated as CASSLLGTNYGYTF.

A single count supports this clone. The chain links TRBV2 to TRBJ2-5, with 7 bases fitting TRBD1. The better agreement between TRBJ2-7 and the DNA end casts doubt on the J call. The CDR3 is 13 amino acids. The germline V gene has CDR1 SNHLY and CDR2 FYNNEI. DNA for the CDR3: TGTGCCACTCACCGGGACAGAATCTACGAGCAGTACTTC. As protein: CATHRDRIYEQYF.

The J gene is TRBJ1-5, the V gene TRBV7-9, with TRBD1 matching 7 bases. V was pared by 4 bases and J by 7 bases, with 10 bases of the junction left unmatched. The V gene's germline CDR1 is SEHNR and CDR2 FQNEAQ (reference sequence). CDR3 length: 15 amino acids. The CDR3 here is CASSSYGQAGQPQHF. The CDR3, as DNA: TGTGCCAGCAGCTCCTATGGACAGGCGGGGCAGCCCCAGCATTTT.

This chain uses TRBV5-1 with TRBJ2-6; D possibly corresponds to TRBD1 (6 bases). V lost 6 bases, J lost 1 base, and 17 bases lay in between. Per germline, CDR1 SGHRS and CDR2 YFSETQ. The CDR3 totals 17 residues. DNA for the CDR3: TGCGCCAGCAAGACAGGAAGATTTTGGTCTGGGGCCAACGTCCTGACTTTC. This encodes CASKTGRFWSGANVLTF.

The DNA for the CDR3 is TGTGCCATCAGTGTGGGGGATACGCAGTATTTT. Translation gives CAISVGDTQYF. The V and J genes are TRBV10-3 and TRBJ2-3; no clear D. The ends were cut back, 4 bases at V and 6 bases at J, with 5 bases in the middle. The germline V gene has CDR1 ENHRY and CDR2 SYGVKD. The CDR3 is 11 amino acids.